This T cell receptor (beta chain) was recorded in a study of blood T cells in healthy people across ages. With regard to this clonotype: What it recognizes is unknown. This clone may be a read error of a much larger clone one base away.

General study results and limits: Long-lived donors carried more naive CD4+ cells and greater diversity than aged donors.

The use of a sample-barcoded 5' primer and a J-beta primer mix characterized a second PCR of about 7 to 12 cycles. TCRdb itself ran the 5' RACE reads through MiXCR, one entry per CDR3 protein. Among around 870,000 distinct CDR3 sequences listed, less than 35% were seen once. Sequencing used blood. This TCR was recovered from a woman of 80 years or more in good health.

CDR3 DNA: TGTGCCAGCAGTTACAGCTATGGCTACACCTTC. Residues: CASSYSYGYTF. The chain joins TRBV6-2 or TRBV6-3 to TRBJ1-2; D not certain. The germline V gene has CDR1 MNHEY and CDR2 SVGEGT. V lost 2 bases and J 4 bases, leaving 2 bases between the germline ends. The CDR3 covers 11 residues.